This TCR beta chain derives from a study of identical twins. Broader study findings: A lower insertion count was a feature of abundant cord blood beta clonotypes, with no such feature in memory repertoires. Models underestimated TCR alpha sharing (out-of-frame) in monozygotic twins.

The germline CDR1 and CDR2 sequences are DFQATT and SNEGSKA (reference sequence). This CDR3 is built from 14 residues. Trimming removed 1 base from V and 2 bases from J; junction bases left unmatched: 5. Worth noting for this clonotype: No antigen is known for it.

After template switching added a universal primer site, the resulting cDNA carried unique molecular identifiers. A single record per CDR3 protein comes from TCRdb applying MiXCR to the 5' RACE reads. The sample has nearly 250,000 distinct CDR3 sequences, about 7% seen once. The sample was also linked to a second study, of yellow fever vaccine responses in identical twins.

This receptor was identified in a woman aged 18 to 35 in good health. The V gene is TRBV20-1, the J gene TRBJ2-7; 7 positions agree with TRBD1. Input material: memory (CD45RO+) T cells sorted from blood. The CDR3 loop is CSARGTGPTYEQYV. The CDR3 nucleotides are TGCAGTGCTAGAGGGACAGGACCCACCTACGAGCAGTACGTC.